One and the same sample provided the 7 T cell receptor beta chains below, sequenced in a study of Ad26.COV2.S vaccination and SARS-CoV-2 variants. Regarding treatment: around 19 received Ad26.COV2.S at low or high dose, single or two shots; about 5 received placebo; per-sample allocation not given. Day 63 after the first vaccine or placebo injection was the time point for sampling. The protocol was immunoSEQ multiplex PCR, while the TCRdb copy is restricted to in-frame clones and leaves out a portion. The sample records 200,000 to 300,000 clones, more than 75% being singletons. The sample in question was peripheral blood, obtained in a trial of Ad26.COV2.S vaccine versus placebo. All receptors derive from a person between 18 and 65 years old who received the Ad26.COV2.S COVID-19 vaccine or a placebo.

This rearrangement joins TRBV28 to TRBJ2-1; perhaps D is TRBD1 or TRBD2 (5 bases each). The CDR3 totals 11 residues. V was clipped by 3 bases and J by 13 bases, with 10 bases between them. The V gene's germline CDR1 is MDHEN and CDR2 SYDVKM. As DNA, the CDR3 is TGTGCCAGCAGTTTCCCAGGGAGCCAGTTCTTC. Its translation: CASSFPGSQFF.

The chain links TRBV28 to TRBJ2-2; 7 nucleotides line up with TRBD1. This CDR3 has 16 residues. V was clipped by 5 bases and J by 1 base; unmatched bases: 7. Germline CDR1 is MDHEN and CDR2 is SYDVKM. The CDR3 DNA is TGTGCCAGCAGTCCCTCTTGGACAGGGAACACCGGGGAGCTGTTTTTT. Translated: CASSPSWTGNTGELFF.

To note about this clone: At the DNA level, this CDR3 is encoded by other sequences in the same sample as well. This chain uses TRBV30 with TRBJ2-7; weak D call: TRBD1 (6 bases). Per the germline V gene, CDR1 is GTSNPN and CDR2 is SVGIG (reference sequence). The CDR3 contains 12 residues. Trimming removed 6 bases from V and 2 bases from J, with 11 bases in between. The CDR3 sequence is CACKQGTYEQYF. For the CDR3, the DNA is TGTGCCTGCAAACAGGGCACCTACGAGCAGTACTTC.

Regarding this clone: This sample includes further DNA sequences coding for the same CDR3. The chain links TRBV30 to TRBJ1-2; TRBD1 matches 8 bases. Germline CDR1 and CDR2: GTSNPN and SVGIG (reference sequence). The J segment lost 8 bases and the V segment lost 3 bases, leaving 8 bases of the junction unmatched. This CDR3 has 13 amino acids. For the CDR3, the DNA is TGTGCCTGGAGGCCCCAGGGGGCGGGAGGCTACACCTTC. This gives the protein CAWRPQGAGGYTF.

On this clone: Other DNA sequences within the sample encode an identical CDR3. The chain uses TRBV28 and TRBJ1-1; D is uncertain. This CDR3 has 11 amino acids. Germline-derived CDR1 and CDR2 are MDHEN and SYDVKM. The V end was cut by 6 bases, the J end by 2 bases, with 4 bases between. CDR3 protein: CASSRNTEAFF. The CDR3 region has the DNA TGTGCCAGCAGCAGAAACACTGAAGCTTTCTTT.

This clone was seen only a few times. This sequence joins TRBV15 and TRBJ2-7; D may be TRBD1 (6 bases). The germline CDR1 and CDR2 sequences are LNHNV and YYDKDF (reference sequence). Trimming took off 4 bases at V and 2 bases at J, with 12 bases between the two ends. The CDR3 is 14 amino acids. CDR3: CATSNTRQAYEQYF. DNA for the CDR3: TGTGCCACCAGCAATACTAGACAGGCCTACGAGCAGTACTTC.

V gene TRBV7-9 combines with J gene TRBJ2-2, with TRBD1 matching 12 bases. CDR3 length: 19 residues. Germline CDR1 is SEHNR and CDR2 is FQNEAQ (reference sequence). V shed 3 bases, J shed 0 bases, and the junction held 8 bases outside the gene matches. The CDR3 bases are TGTGCCAGCAGCTTCCGGGACAGGGGGCCCACTCCGAACACCGGGGAGCTGTTTTTT. Translating gives CASSFRDRGPTPNTGELFF.